Following are 24 T cell receptor beta chains from one sample sequenced in a study of beta chain features in type 1 diabetes. Sequenced material consisted of expressed TCRB transcripts (all of the isolated RNA was reverse transcribed). The repertoire was sequenced with immunoSEQ multiplex PCR; TCRdb's copy has only in-frame clones and lacks some. The sample records about 360,000 clones, roughly 12% being singletons. What was sequenced was naive CD4+ T cells from blood. Receptors were obtained from a man aged 18 to 30 in good health.

This clone appeared a few times. The J gene is TRBJ1-6, the V gene TRBV30; no clear D gene. Germline V gene data show CDR1 as GTSNPN and CDR2 as SVGIG (reference sequence). V was pared by 1 base and J by 9 bases, with 7 bases between. The CDR3 runs to 12 residues. CDR3 protein: CAWSGLSSPLHF. In nucleotides, the CDR3 is TGTGCCTGGAGTGGTCTATCTTCACCCCTCCACTTT. The whole variable domain, remainder taken from reference TRBV30 and TRBJ1-6, is SQTIHQWPATLVQPVGSPLSLECTVEGTSNPNLYWYRQAAGRGLQLLFYSVGIGQISSEVPQNLSASRPQDRQFILSSKKLLLSDSGFYLCAWSGLSSPLHFGNGTRLTVT.

The rearrangement links TRBV11-1 to TRBJ2-1; D unresolved. V lost 4 bases and J 3 bases, leaving 7 bases between the germline ends. The CDR3 extends over 13 amino acids. Germline V gene data show CDR1 as SGHAT and CDR2 as FQDESV (reference sequence). CDR3 DNA: TGTGCCAGCAGCTCCAACAGCTACAATGAGCAGTTCTTC. Its translation is CASSSNSYNEQFF.

This clone appeared a few times. This chain uses TRBV27 with TRBJ1-2; a possible D gene is TRBD1 (6 bases). This CDR3 region has 13 residues. V was pared by 5 bases and J by 2 bases, with 9 bases between. The germline CDR1 and CDR2 sequences are MNHEY and SMNVEV (reference sequence). The CDR3 loop is CASSAQGNYGYTF. As DNA, the CDR3 is TGTGCCAGCAGTGCCCAGGGGAACTATGGCTACACCTTC.

The chain uses TRBV28 and TRBJ2-3; D ambiguous. V dropped 7 bases and J dropped 6 bases, with 11 bases sitting between them. The germline V gene encodes CDR1 MDHEN and CDR2 SYDVKM. This CDR3 contains 12 residues. The CDR3 coding sequence is TGTGCCAGCACGGAGCTTGGTGATACGCAGTATTTT. This encodes CASTELGDTQYF.

There are a few counts of this clone. This rearrangement joins TRBV9 to TRBJ1-5, with unresolved D. The CDR3 runs 14 residues. Germline V gene lookup returns CDR1 SGDLS and CDR2 YYNGEE. V lost 4 bases to trimming and J lost 6 bases, with 14 bases between them. CDR3 DNA: TGTGCCAGCAGCCCATGGTTGGCGGGTCAGCCCCAGCATTTT. Its protein product is CASSPWLAGQPQHF.

This rearrangement joins TRBV19 to TRBJ1-1; no clear D. Germline V CDR1 and CDR2: LNHDA, SQIVND (reference sequence). V was cut by 3 bases and J by 2 bases, with 13 bases left in between. This CDR3 comprises 15 residues. The CDR3 DNA is TGTGCCAGTAGTATGTATCTACTGATAAACACTGAAGCTTTCTTT. Its translation: CASSMYLLINTEAFF.

This clone was observed a handful of times. The rearrangement joins TRBV2 to TRBJ2-3; D call uncertain. The CDR3 consists of 12 residues. Per the germline V gene, CDR1 is SNHLY and CDR2 is FYNNEI. The V end was cut by 8 bases, the J end by 4 bases, with 10 bases between. CDR3 DNA: TGTGCCAGCCGACCAGAGGCAGATACGCAGTATTTT. This gives the protein CASRPEADTQYF.

The chain is built from TRBV28 and TRBJ1-2; D is unclear. The ends were cut back, 5 bases at V and 6 bases at J, with 16 bases in the middle. There are 14 residues in the CDR3. CDR1 and CDR2 from the germline V gene are MDHEN and SYDVKM. The CDR3 DNA follows: TGTGCCAGCAGTCTCGCCTCGAAGGAGAATGGCTACACCTTC. This sequence encodes CASSLASKENGYTF.

CDR3 loop: CAWSVSLRTVEKLFF. In nucleotides, the CDR3 is TGTGCCTGGAGTGTCTCCCTCAGGACAGTTGAAAAACTGTTTTTT. The V gene is TRBV30, the J gene TRBJ1-4, with a possible D match to TRBD1 (6 bases). This CDR3 comprises 15 residues. Germline V gene data show CDR1 as GTSNPN and CDR2 as SVGIG (reference sequence). Trimming removed 0 bases at V and 7 bases at J, with 15 bases between. Complete variable domain (other parts from reference TRBV30 and TRBJ1-4): SQTIHQWPATLVQPVGSPLSLECTVEGTSNPNLYWYRQAAGRGLQLLFYSVGIGQISSEVPQNLSASRPQDRQFILSSKKLLLSDSGFYLCAWSVSLRTVEKLFFGSGTQLSVL.

The chain recombines TRBV10-3 with TRBJ1-6, with 7 positions matching TRBD1. Losses at the gene ends were 3 bases for V and 9 bases for J; bases not matched to a gene: 5. The CDR3 has 14 residues. Germline V CDR1 and CDR2: ENHRY, SYGVKD. CDR3 region: CAISEDRDTSPLHF. CDR3 DNA sequence: TGTGCCATCAGTGAAGACAGGGATACTTCACCCCTCCACTTT.

This chain joins TRBV5-4 and TRBJ2-3, with 7 bases aligning to TRBD2. The junction had 3 bases not matched to a gene; V was cut back by 0 bases and J by 2 bases. Germline values: CDR1 SGHNT, CDR2 YYREEE (reference sequence). CDR3 length: 15 amino acids. The CDR3 DNA reads TGTGCCAGCAGCTTGGCGGGGGGAGACACAGATACGCAGTATTTT. It translates to CASSLAGGDTDTQYF.

This clone occurred a few times. The chain joins TRBV29-1 to TRBJ1-1; D call uncertain. The CDR3 is 13 amino acids. V shed 4 bases and J shed 1 base, with 10 bases lying between them. From germline, CDR1 is SQVTM and CDR2 ANQGSEA. In DNA form, the CDR3 reads TGCAGCGTTGGGACTGACACGAACACTGAAGCTTTCTTT. Translating it yields CSVGTDTNTEAFF.

The chain employs TRBV7-2 and TRBJ2-3, with 9 bases that match TRBD2. With V trimmed by 2 bases and J by 1 base, 7 bases remained unmatched. This CDR3 comprises 17 residues. Germline V gene data show CDR1 as SGHTA and CDR2 as FQGNSA. In DNA form, the CDR3 reads TGTGCCAGCAGCTTATTCCAGGCGGGGGGGGGCACAGATACGCAGTATTTT. It encodes CASSLFQAGGGTDTQYF.

The table lists this clone with a few counts. This chain links TRBV4-2 with TRBJ2-3, with 8 bases fitting TRBD1. The CDR3 covers 19 residues. Losses at the gene ends were 4 bases for V and 4 bases for J; bases not matched to a gene: 19. Germline values: CDR1 LGHNA, CDR2 YNFKEQ. CDR3 in DNA: TGTGCCAGCAGCCCTACACCAGGACAGGGATATTTTGAAGCAGATACGCAGTATTTT. Its protein is CASSPTPGQGYFEADTQYF.

This clone was recorded a few times. The chain uses TRBV25-1 and TRBJ2-7; D perhaps matches TRBD2 (5 bases). Trimming stripped 4 bases from V and 0 bases from J, with 10 bases between. Per the germline V gene, CDR1 is MGHDK and CDR2 is SYGVNS. This CDR3 is 14 amino acids long. CDR3 loop: CASSAGRLSYEQYF. CDR3 DNA sequence: TGTGCCAGCAGTGCGGGGAGACTCTCCTACGAGCAGTACTTC.

This clone turned up a few times. The chain links TRBV7-9 to TRBJ2-2, with D perhaps TRBD2 (5 bases). Germline V gene data show CDR1 as SEHNR and CDR2 as FQNEAQ (reference sequence). V was trimmed by 2 bases and J by 1 base, leaving 17 bases between them. CDR3 length: 18 amino acids. The CDR3 loop is CASSLTSVVRGNTGELFF. Written as DNA, the CDR3 is TGTGCCAGCAGCTTAACTTCCGTCGTCCGGGGGAACACCGGGGAGCTGTTTTTT.

The J gene is TRBJ2-7, the V gene TRBV30; 8 bases line up with TRBD1. Germline CDR1 is GTSNPN and CDR2 is SVGIG (reference sequence). The V gene end was trimmed by 5 bases and the J gene end by 1 base; junction bases not matched to a gene: 4. The CDR3 is 13 amino acids. The CDR3 nucleotides read TGTGCCTGGGGACAGGGAAGATCCTACGAGCAGTACTTC. It translates to CAWGQGRSYEQYF.

The chain has TRBV4-2 and TRBJ1-6; D not resolved. Germline V gene data show CDR1 as LGHNA and CDR2 as YNFKEQ. The CDR3 has 12 residues. The ends were cut back, 4 bases at V and 14 bases at J, with 12 bases in the middle. Written as DNA, the CDR3 is TGTGCCAGCAGCCCATTAGACGGGGCCCTCCACTTT. The encoded protein is CASSPLDGALHF.

The table lists this clone with a few counts. The CDR3 is CASSFRDSYEQYF. As DNA, the CDR3 is TGTGCCAGCAGCTTTCGGGACAGCTACGAGCAGTACTTC. The chain has TRBV7-9 and TRBJ2-7; 7 nucleotides line up with TRBD1. V was clipped by 3 bases and J by 3 bases; unmatched bases: 2. CDR3 length: 13 amino acids. CDR1 SEHNR and CDR2 FQNEAQ come from the germline V gene (reference sequence).

This clone was recorded a few times. The gene calls are TRBV30 and TRBJ2-4; D remains ambiguous. CDR1 and CDR2 (germline): GTSNPN, SVGIG (reference sequence). CDR3 size: 11 residues. Trimming removed 1 base at V and 12 bases at J, with 10 bases between. Here the CDR3 reads CAWSDGGPQYF. In DNA, the CDR3 is TGTGCCTGGAGTGATGGCGGCCCTCAGTACTTC. Supplemented by reference TRBV30 and TRBJ2-4, the full variable domain reads SQTIHQWPATLVQPVGSPLSLECTVEGTSNPNLYWYRQAAGRGLQLLFYSVGIGQISSEVPQNLSASRPQDRQFILSSKKLLLSDSGFYLCAWSDGGPQYFGAGTRLSVL.

In its sample, this clone was seen a few times. The chain is built from TRBV11-1 and TRBJ1-2; D is possibly TRBD1 (6 bases). Germline-derived CDR1 and CDR2 are SGHAT and FQDESV (reference sequence). This CDR3 has 14 amino acids. Deletions cut 2 bases from V and 6 bases from J, with 13 bases between. In DNA form, the CDR3 reads TGTGCCAGCAGCTTAACACAGGGCATAGATGGCTACACCTTC. Encoded protein: CASSLTQGIDGYTF.

This clone was found many times. The gene calls are TRBV7-9 and TRBJ2-1; possible D gene TRBD1, 5 bases. The germline V gene encodes CDR1 SEHNR and CDR2 FQNEAQ (reference sequence). CDR3 length equals 13 residues. Trimming left V 4 bases short and J 14 bases short, with 18 bases between. The CDR3 spells CASSSRTTDVKFF. In DNA, the CDR3 is TGTGCCAGCAGCTCCCGAACGACAGATGTGAAGTTCTTC.

The chain employs TRBV11-2 and TRBJ2-3; 12 bases are a match to TRBD2. Germline CDR1 and CDR2: SGHAT and FQNNGV. J was trimmed by 5 bases and V by 1 base; bases with no gene match: 4. The CDR3 covers 16 residues. The CDR3 loop reads CASSLVSTSGGDTQYF. The CDR3 nucleotides are TGTGCCAGCAGCTTAGTCTCGACTAGCGGGGGAGATACGCAGTATTTT.

This clone was picked up a small number of times. The chain links TRBV5-4 to TRBJ2-7, with 8 bases fitting TRBD1. CDR3 length equals 15 residues. Trimming took 2 bases from V and 2 from J; bases not matched to a gene: 6. CDR1 is SGHNT, CDR2 YYREEE, per germline (reference sequence). The DNA of the CDR3 is TGTGCCAGCAGCTTTCAGGGGGCCCTTACCTACGAGCAGTACTTC. This codes for CASSFQGALTYEQYF.